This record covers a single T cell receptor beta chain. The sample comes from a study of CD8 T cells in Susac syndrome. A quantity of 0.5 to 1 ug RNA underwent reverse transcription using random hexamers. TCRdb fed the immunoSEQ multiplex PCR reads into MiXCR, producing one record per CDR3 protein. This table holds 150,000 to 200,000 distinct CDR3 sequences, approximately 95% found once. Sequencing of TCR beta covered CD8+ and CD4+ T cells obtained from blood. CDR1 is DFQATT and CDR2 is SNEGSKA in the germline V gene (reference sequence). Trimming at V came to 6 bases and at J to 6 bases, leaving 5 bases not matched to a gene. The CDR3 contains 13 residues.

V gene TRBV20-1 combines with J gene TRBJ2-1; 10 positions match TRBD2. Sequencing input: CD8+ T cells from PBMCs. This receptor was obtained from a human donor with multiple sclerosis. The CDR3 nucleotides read TGCAGTGCCCTAGCGGGAGAGAGCAATGAGCAGTTCTTC. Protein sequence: CSALAGESNEQFF.